The 7 T cell receptor beta chains listed next were all sequenced from one sample in a study of graft-versus-host responses after intestinal transplantation. These receptors' targets are unknown. Here immunoSEQ multiplex PCR was the method, and the copy in TCRdb shows in-frame clones only, minus some. The sample has approximately 130,000 clones, approximately 94% seen once. Sequencing used unstimulated CD4+ T cells sorted from spleen or lymph node cells, obtained before intestinal transplant. Receptor source: a human donor who received an intestinal transplant.

J is TRBJ1-2 and V is TRBV18; 9 bases match TRBD1. Germline loops: CDR1 KGHSH, CDR2 LQKENI. CDR3 length equals 17 residues. Unmatched junction bases numbered 18, after V lost 6 bases and J lost 7 bases. DNA for the CDR3: TGTGCCAGCTCCCCTTTATCACAGGGACAGGGTAAAGCTGGCTACACCTTC. It yields the protein CASSPLSQGQGKAGYTF.

The V call is TRBV2, the J call TRBJ2-6; TRBD1 might be the D (6 bases). In germline, CDR1 is SNHLY, CDR2 FYNNEI. The CDR3 has 15 amino acids. V was cut by 6 bases and J by 4 bases, with 13 bases left in between. CDR3 nucleotide sequence: TGTGCCAGCAGGACAGGCGGCCGGGGGGCCAACGTCCTGACTTTC. Its translation is CASRTGGRGANVLTF.

V is TRBV6-1 and J is TRBJ1-1; the D is unclear. The CDR3 covers 12 residues. With 2 bases removed from V and 1 base from J, the gap between germline ends came to 2 bases. Germline assignment: CDR1 MNHNS and CDR2 SASEGT. For the CDR3, the DNA is TGTGCCAGCAGTGAAAGGAACACTGAAGCTTTCTTT. Translating gives CASSERNTEAFF.

The chain carries TRBV6-1 and TRBJ2-3, with 8 positions matching TRBD1. Germline assignment: CDR1 MNHNS and CDR2 SASEGT. This CDR3 has 13 residues. The junction had 0 bases not matched to a gene; V was cut back by 6 bases and J by 1 base. CDR3 residues: CASRDRGTDTQYF. The CDR3 coding sequence is TGTGCCAGCAGGGACAGGGGCACAGATACGCAGTATTTT.

The chain is built from TRBV11-3 and TRBJ1-2; 7 positions agree with TRBD1. V lost 5 bases to trimming and J lost 4 bases; unmatched junction nucleotides: 7. Germline loops: CDR1 SGHNT, CDR2 YENEEA. The CDR3 has 14 residues. CDR3 sequence reads: CASSRDSKTYGYTF. Here the CDR3 DNA reads TGTGCCAGCAGCCGGGACAGCAAGACCTATGGCTACACCTTC. The full variable domain, rest sourced from reference TRBV11-3 and TRBJ1-2, is EAGVVQSPRYKIIEKKQPVAFWCNPISGHNTLYWYLQNLGQGPELLIRYENEEAVDDSQLPKDRFSAERLKGVDSTLKIQPAELGDSAVYLCASSRDSKTYGYTFGSGTRLTVV.

V usage is TRBV5-4 and J usage is TRBJ2-5; TRBD1 agrees at 12 bases. The DNA end lines up better with TRBJ2-7; the J call may be wrong. CDR1 and CDR2 (germline): SGHNT, YYREEE (reference sequence). CDR3 length: 15 residues. The CDR3 protein is CASSRPGQGANEQYF. For the CDR3, the DNA is TGTGCCAGCAGCCGTCCGGGACAGGGGGCGAACGAGCAGTACTTC.

The chain is built from TRBV5-1 and TRBJ1-1, with D possibly TRBD1 on 5 matching bases. CDR1 SGHRS and CDR2 YFSETQ come from the germline V gene. The CDR3 covers 16 residues. V was clipped by 1 base and J by 5 bases, with 18 bases between them. For the CDR3, the DNA is TGCGCCAGCAGCTTGACGTTCGGGGGTCAGGTTACTGAAGCTTTCTTT. Residues: CASSLTFGGQVTEAFF.